A single sample is the source of the 21 T cell receptor beta chains below, sequenced in a study of T cell repertoires in aging, cancer and after chemotherapy. Rearranged V-D-J TRB sequences were amplified with a mixed TRB-A/B primer pool. A single record per CDR3 protein comes from TCRdb applying MiXCR to the multiplex PCR reads. The sample holds 2,000 to 3,000 distinct CDR3 sequences, over 60% seen once. The template was genomic DNA from peripheral blood, not RNA. The source material was blood. The receptors stem from a human donor with a solid tumor.

The chain recombines TRBV7-9 with TRBJ2-3; possibly TRBD2 for D (6 bases). The CDR3 is 13 amino acids. The ends were cut back, 5 bases at V and 3 bases at J, with 9 bases in the middle. Germline CDR1 SEHNR, CDR2 FQNEAQ (reference sequence). This CDR3 is CASSRDLTDTQYF. Here the CDR3 DNA reads TGTGCCAGCAGCAGGGACTTGACAGATACGCAGTATTTT.

This chain links TRBV19 with TRBJ1-5; TRBD1 agrees at 9 bases. Germline trimming cut 7 bases from V and 4 bases from J; bases unmatched to any gene: 8. Looked up from germline, CDR1 is LNHDA and CDR2 is SQIVND (reference sequence). CDR3 length equals 15 residues. The CDR3 region has the DNA TGTGCCAGTACCAAAAACAGGGGGCTAAATCAGCCCCAGCATTTT. It encodes CASTKNRGLNQPQHF. The full variable domain, rest sourced from reference TRBV19 and TRBJ1-5, is DGGITQSPKYLFRKEGQNVTLSCEQNLNHDAMYWYRQDPGQGLRLIYYSQIVNDFQKGDIAEGYSVSREKKESFPLTVTSAQKNPTAFYLCASTKNRGLNQPQHFGDGTRLSIL.

This chain connects TRBV27 to TRBJ2-1, with no clear D. The CDR3 consists of 17 residues. Per germline, CDR1 MNHEY and CDR2 SMNVEV (reference sequence). Trimming took 8 bases from V and 2 from J, leaving 22 bases between them. CDR3 region: CASSRWLGGLTYNEQFF. The CDR3 DNA follows: TGTGCCAGCTCCCGGTGGCTGGGCGGCCTTACCTACAATGAGCAGTTCTTC.

The chain joins TRBV27 to TRBJ2-7; possibly TRBD1 or TRBD2 for D (6 bases each). Germline lookup yields CDR1 MNHEY and CDR2 SMNVEV (reference sequence). The V and J ends lost 2 bases and 5 bases respectively, with 10 bases between them. The CDR3 loop spans 13 amino acids. CDR3 sequence reads: CASSLRGANEQYF. For the CDR3, the DNA is TGTGCCAGCAGTTTAAGGGGGGCCAACGAGCAGTACTTC.

This chain joins TRBV6-1 and TRBJ2-4; 7 nucleotides match TRBD1. The CDR3 has 14 residues. Germline trimming cut 6 bases from V and 5 bases from J; bases unmatched to any gene: 7. Looked up from germline, CDR1 is MNHNS and CDR2 is SASEGT. The CDR3: CASSRQGPENIQYF. CDR3 nucleotide sequence: TGTGCCAGCAGCAGACAGGGACCGGAAAACATTCAGTACTTC.

The chain has TRBV27 and TRBJ2-7, with 9 bases fitting TRBD1. There are 15 residues in the CDR3. Germline values: CDR1 MNHEY, CDR2 SMNVEV (reference sequence). With V trimmed by 5 bases and J by 4 bases, 9 bases remained unmatched. The CDR3 spells CASSAQGAGLYEQYF. CDR3 coding DNA: TGTGCCAGCAGTGCACAGGGGGCGGGATTGTACGAGCAGTACTTC.

J is TRBJ2-3 and V is TRBV28; 10 nucleotides match TRBD2. Germline CDR1 is MDHEN and CDR2 is SYDVKM. There are 16 residues in the CDR3. V shed 5 bases and J 0 bases; nucleotides not matched to a gene: 5. The CDR3 nucleotides read TGTGCCAGCAGTCCGGGACTAGCGTCTAGCACAGATACGCAGTATTTT. Encoded protein: CASSPGLASSTDTQYF.

This clonotype was counted between two and nine times. The rearrangement joins TRBV29-1 to TRBJ2-1; TRBD1 aligns across 10 bases. The CDR3 loop spans 14 amino acids. Germline values: CDR1 SQVTM, CDR2 ANQGSEA. V gave up 3 bases and J gave up 4 bases; unmatched junction bases: 3. The CDR3 here is CSVEDRGLYNEQFF. In DNA form, the CDR3 reads TGCAGCGTTGAGGACAGGGGGTTATACAATGAGCAGTTCTTC.

The chain has TRBV12-3 or TRBV12-4 and TRBJ2-2; D perhaps matches TRBD1 (5 bases). V dropped 0 bases and J dropped 4 bases, with 9 bases sitting between them. The CDR3 is made up of 15 amino acids. CDR3 in DNA: TGTGCCAGCAGTTTAGCTGCCAGGGCCACCGGGGAGCTGTTTTTT. Amino acids: CASSLAARATGELFF.

The rearrangement joins TRBV6-1 to TRBJ1-2; possibly TRBD1 for D (5 bases). The germline V gene encodes CDR1 MNHNS and CDR2 SASEGT. The CDR3 length is 14 residues. Trimming shortened V by 1 base and J by 2 bases, and 8 bases separated the two germline ends. The CDR3 region is CASSEGGENYGYTF. As DNA, the CDR3 is TGTGCCAGCAGTGAAGGGGGGGAAAACTATGGCTACACCTTC.

The chain combines TRBV19 with TRBJ2-1, with unresolved D. Between the trimmed V and J ends, which lost 7 bases and 8 bases, there was a span of 18 bases. Germline V gene sequence: CDR1 LNHDA, CDR2 SQIVND (reference sequence). This CDR3 has 14 amino acids. The CDR3 region is CASTHYSNAYEQFF. The CDR3 nucleotides read TGTGCCAGTACCCATTATTCTAATGCATATGAGCAGTTCTTC.

The chain uses TRBV3-1 and TRBJ2-3; D perhaps matches TRBD2 (5 bases). This CDR3 has 16 amino acids. CDR1 is LGHDT, CDR2 YNNKEL, per germline (reference sequence). V lost 1 base to trimming and J lost 2 bases, with 13 bases between them. The CDR3 DNA follows: TGTGCCAGCAGCCAAGTTGAGGGCGACGCCACAGATACGCAGTATTTT. This encodes CASSQVEGDATDTQYF.

The chain is built from TRBV12-3 or TRBV12-4 and TRBJ1-5; TRBD1 is a possible D gene (6 bases). Trimming stripped 5 bases from V and 7 bases from J, with 12 bases between. The CDR3 contains 13 residues. The CDR3 region has the DNA TGTGCCAGCAGTCCCCAAGGGGGACAGCCCCAGCATTTT. This codes for CASSPQGGQPQHF.

The chain joins TRBV27 to TRBJ2-7, with D unresolved. Germline values: CDR1 MNHEY, CDR2 SMNVEV (reference sequence). The CDR3 is 14 amino acids. Deletions cut 5 bases from V and 0 bases from J, with 11 bases between. As DNA, the CDR3 is TGTGCCAGCAGTCTGCAATCGAGCTCCTACGAGCAGTACTTC. It codes for CASSLQSSSYEQYF.

The chain couples TRBV6-5 to TRBJ2-2; D uncertain. V was pared by 2 bases and J by 4 bases, with 8 bases between. This CDR3 is 14 amino acids long. Germline CDR1 reads MNHEY; CDR2 reads SVGAGI. CDR3 DNA sequence: TGTGCCAGCAGTTACCGGCATTTCACCGGGGAGCTGTTTTTT. Encoded protein: CASSYRHFTGELFF.

The V and J genes are TRBV30 and TRBJ2-7, with D possibly TRBD2 on 6 matching bases. Per the germline V gene, CDR1 is GTSNPN and CDR2 is SVGIG (reference sequence). The V and J ends lost 5 bases and 2 bases respectively, with 10 bases between them. The CDR3 extends over 12 amino acids. This chain's CDR3 is CAWGSSAYEQYF. The CDR3 DNA follows: TGTGCCTGGGGGTCTAGCGCCTACGAGCAGTACTTC.

The gene calls are TRBV12-3 or TRBV12-4 and TRBJ2-1, with unresolved D. CDR3 length equals 14 residues. V lost 2 bases, J lost 0 bases, and 5 bases lay in between. The CDR3, as DNA: TGTGCCAGCAGTTTATCTAGCTCCTACAATGAGCAGTTCTTC. Translation: CASSLSSSYNEQFF.

The chain links TRBV14 to TRBJ1-2; no clear D. CDR3 length: 16 residues. CDR1 is SGHDN and CDR2 is FVKESK in the germline V gene. Trimming removed 1 base at V and 7 bases at J, with 19 bases between. This CDR3 reads CASSQAGGSKVSGYTF. The CDR3 coding sequence is TGTGCCAGCAGCCAAGCCGGAGGATCTAAGGTCTCTGGCTACACCTTC.

This chain connects TRBV30 to TRBJ1-3, with D tentatively TRBD1 (5 bases). The CDR3 is made up of 15 amino acids. V lost 8 bases and J lost 4, with 21 bases in between. Germline V gene sequence: CDR1 GTSNPN, CDR2 SVGIG (reference sequence). The CDR3 bases are TGTGCCAGTAGTGCGTCGACAGCTACAGGAAACACCATATATTTT. Translated: CASSASTATGNTIYF.

The chain has TRBV20-1 and TRBJ1-2, with a possible D match to TRBD1 (6 bases). The CDR3 consists of 14 residues. The germline V gene has CDR1 DFQATT and CDR2 SNEGSKA (reference sequence). V dropped 0 bases and J dropped 2 bases, with 10 bases sitting between them. For the CDR3, the DNA is TGCAGTGCTAGAGAGGGGAGGGGGAACTATGGCTACACCTTC. Translated, it gives CSAREGRGNYGYTF.

The genes are TRBV7-9 and TRBJ2-3; D remains unclear. Per the germline V gene, CDR1 is SEHNR and CDR2 is FQNEAQ (reference sequence). Trimming cost V 3 bases and J 3 bases, with 7 bases left between them. This CDR3 has 13 residues. The CDR3 nucleotides are TGTGCCAGCAGCTTGGAAAGGACAGATACGCAGTATTTT. Amino acids: CASSLERTDTQYF.